Sequencing of this TCR beta chain was carried out in a study of blood T cell repertoires in COVID-19. Some clones are missing from TCRdb's copy, which holds only in-frame ones; the method was immunoSEQ multiplex PCR. The table records about half a million clones, 70% to 90% of them present only once. V lost 5 bases, J lost 8 bases, and 11 bases lay in between. The germline CDR1 and CDR2 sequences are SEHNR and FQNEAQ (reference sequence). This CDR3 has 12 residues. Assignments of participants to cohorts depended upon their own reported clinical history. This TCR came from a woman aged 55-70 years who had recovered from COVID-19. Sequencing was performed on PBMCs or T cells enriched from blood (not recorded which). This chain links TRBV7-9 with TRBJ2-3; a weak D match, TRBD2 (6 bases). CDR3 sequence: CASSMTSSTQYF. CDR3 bases: TGTGCCAGCAGCATGACTAGTAGTACGCAGTATTTT.